The clone carrying this TCR beta chain was counted at least ten times. Its matching antigen is unknown. The sample is drawn from a study of shared clonotypes between healthy human individuals. Looking at the study overall: Three plates were used per donor for CD4 naive, three for CD4 memory, two for CD8 naive and one for CD8 memory. Study results and caveats: It was the non-shared clonotypes that had lower generation probabilities than clonotypes shared by all four donors.

CDR1 and CDR2 (germline): MNHEY, SMNVEV (reference sequence). This CDR3 contains 16 residues. V was pared by 5 bases and J by 6 bases, with 17 bases between. The table came from immunoSEQ multiplex PCR; TCRdb's copy has only in-frame clones and leaves some out. The table has roughly 300,000 clones, roughly 87% seen once. Donors were healthy HIV-negative adults without recently reported acute infections or vaccinations. CD8 memory combined CD45RO+ cells with CCR7-negative CD45RA+ TemRA cells. The rearrangement uses TRBV27 and TRBJ1-6; weak D call: TRBD1 (6 bases). The TCR originated in a man younger than 35 in good health. The sample was memory CD8+ T cells sorted from blood. Subset indicated: CD45RO+ cells pooled with CCR7-negative TemRA cells. CDR3 loop: CASSVGGRGFNSPLHF. DNA of the CDR3: TGTGCCAGCAGTGTAGGGGGGAGGGGTTTTAATTCACCCCTCCACTTT.